The 13 T cell receptor beta chains in this list originate from one sample, sequenced in a study of Graves' ophthalmopathy and Graves' hyperthyroidism. The authors amplified TCR beta CDR3 regions, and they did so from RNA transcripts for repertoire sequencing. RT-PCR in the first round used HTBI primers; a second-round multiplex PCR followed. One entry per CDR3 protein, called by TCRdb with MiXCR from the multiplex PCR reads. The top ten clones hold approximately 7.7% of a sample with 500,000 to 700,000 distinct CDR3 sequences, approximately 22% of them seen once. What was sequenced was peripheral blood. The receptors here all came from a woman between 18 and 29 years old with stable Graves' hyperthyroidism. Some clones in this sample may be carry-over from other donors' samples.

Points on this clonotype: A read error may be the cause here, since a much bigger clone is one base away. The J gene is TRBJ1-5, the V gene TRBV5-1, with D unresolved. The CDR3 totals 13 residues. The germline CDR1 and CDR2 sequences are SGHRS and YFSETQ. CDR3 nucleotide sequence: TGCGCCAGCAGCACTGAGGTCAATCAGCCCCAGCGTTTT. Protein sequence: CASSTEVNQPQRF.

Only a few counts were recorded for this clonotype. This rearrangement joins TRBV18 to TRBJ1-2, with D maybe TRBD1 (5 bases). CDR3 length equals 15 residues. Germline V gives CDR1 KGHSH, CDR2 LQKENI. The V and J ends lost 2 bases and 0 bases respectively, with 10 bases between them. CDR3: CASSPDQGANYGYTF. The CDR3 region has the DNA TGTGCCAGCTCACCAGATCAAGGGGCTAACTATGGCTACACCTTC.

This clonotype was detected ten times or more. The chain has TRBV10-1 and TRBJ1-2; D remains unclear. The CDR3 totals 13 residues. V was cut by 8 bases and J by 6 bases, with 16 bases left in between. Per germline, CDR1 WNHNN and CDR2 SYGVQD (reference sequence). CDR3 amino acids: CASSNGRWDGYTF. CDR3 coding DNA: TGCGCCAGCTCAAATGGGAGATGGGATGGCTACACCTTC.

This clonotype was recorded many times. The chain uses TRBV20-1 and TRBJ2-2; 7 bases map to TRBD2. The CDR3 loop spans 14 amino acids. Losses at the gene ends were 2 bases for V and 1 base for J; bases not matched to a gene: 1. Germline CDR1 DFQATT, CDR2 SNEGSKA (reference sequence). CDR3 nucleotide sequence: TGCAGTGCTAGAACGGGGGGGAACACCGGGGAGCTGTTTTTT. Translated, it gives CSARTGGNTGELFF.

This clonotype was counted between two and nine times. The chain uses TRBV7-8 and TRBJ2-6; TRBD1 agrees at 9 bases. The CDR3 totals 22 residues. Trimming took 5 bases from V and 0 from J; bases not matched to a gene: 20. Germline V gene data show CDR1 as SGHVS and CDR2 as FQNEAQ. CDR3 bases: TGTGCCAGCAGCGACAAACTCCGGGACAGGGCCGGTTTACCCTCTGGGGCCAACGTCCTGACTTTC. Translating it yields CASSDKLRDRAGLPSGANVLTF.

This clonotype was seen at least ten times. This chain connects TRBV6-5 to TRBJ1-1, with D possibly TRBD1 on 5 matching bases. The V gene lost 8 bases and the J gene lost 5 bases, with 12 bases spanning the gap. This CDR3 contains 12 residues. Germline V gives CDR1 MNHEY, CDR2 SVGAGI. The CDR3 protein is CASFGGGTEAFF. The CDR3 nucleotides read TGTGCCAGCTTCGGTGGGGGGACTGAAGCTTTCTTT.

This clonotype was counted at least ten times. This rearrangement joins TRBV19 to TRBJ2-5; D assignment may be TRBD1 or TRBD2 (5 bases each). The germline CDR1 and CDR2 sequences are LNHDA and SQIVND (reference sequence). Trimming stripped 7 bases from V and 4 bases from J, with 16 bases between. The CDR3 runs 14 residues. The CDR3: CASTHTEGSETQYF. The CDR3 DNA follows: TGTGCCAGTACCCATACCGAGGGGTCAGAGACCCAGTACTTC.

This clonotype was recorded at least ten times. V and J are TRBV15 and TRBJ1-2; perhaps TRBD1 as D (6 bases). Germline CDR1 is LNHNV and CDR2 is YYDKDF (reference sequence). CDR3 length: 17 residues. The V end lost 1 base, the J end lost 3 bases, and 18 bases lay between the germline ends. The CDR3 loop is CATSRVMDSQSHYGYTF. CDR3 DNA sequence: TGTGCCACCAGCAGAGTAATGGACAGTCAAAGTCACTATGGCTACACCTTC.

This clonotype has a handful of counts. V gene TRBV20-1 combines with J gene TRBJ2-5; 9 nucleotides agree with TRBD2. The V segment lost 4 bases and the J segment 4 bases; nucleotides outside the gene matches: 13. This CDR3 has 16 residues. Per germline, CDR1 DFQATT and CDR2 SNEGSKA (reference sequence). The CDR3 nucleotides read TGCAGTGCTAACGGCCTGGCGGGGGGGCAGCGAGAGACCCAGTACTTC. Protein: CSANGLAGGQRETQYF.

This clonotype was counted at least ten times. This chain joins TRBV6-5 and TRBJ1-1; 7 nucleotides line up with TRBD1. V lost 2 bases to trimming and J lost 5 bases; unmatched junction nucleotides: 5. CDR1 is MNHEY, CDR2 SVGAGI, per germline. The CDR3 is made up of 14 amino acids. DNA for the CDR3: TGTGCCAGCAGTTACAGGGGGCGGGGAACTGAAGCTTTCTTT. Translating it yields CASSYRGRGTEAFF.

This clonotype has at least ten counts. The chain employs TRBV7-2 and TRBJ1-3; D ambiguous. This CDR3 has 13 residues. V lost 2 bases, J lost 4 bases, and 6 bases lay in between. The germline V gene has CDR1 SGHTA and CDR2 FQGNSA. The DNA of the CDR3 is TGTGCCAGCAGCTTATCTTGGGGAAACACCATATATTTT. Translation: CASSLSWGNTIYF.

The V gene is TRBV19, the J gene TRBJ2-7, with D hard to call. Germline V gene data show CDR1 as LNHDA and CDR2 as SQIVND (reference sequence). Trimming left V 5 bases short and J 5 bases short, with 16 bases between. The CDR3 extends over 14 amino acids. Here the CDR3 DNA reads TGTGCCAGTAGTCTGCCGGAAACAGTGAACGAGCAGTACTTC. Protein: CASSLPETVNEQYF.

The sample holds many counts of this clonotype. The gene calls are TRBV11-2 and TRBJ2-2; D remains ambiguous. CDR1 SGHAT and CDR2 FQNNGV come from the germline V gene. V dropped 5 bases and J dropped 5 bases, with 15 bases sitting between them. The length of the CDR3 is 15 residues. Written as DNA, the CDR3 is TGTGCCAGCAGCGTAAACTTGGACGCAACCGGGGAGCTGTTTTTT. Protein: CASSVNLDATGELFF.